Listed below are T cell receptor beta chains from one sample, sequenced in a study of cytomegalovirus exposure and HLA in healthy donors. This table comes from immunoSEQ multiplex PCR, and its TCRdb copy is limited to in-frame clones, with some not included. In the table there are some 150,000 clones, about three quarters of which are singletons. Sample: PBMCs. The receptor source for this set is a female donor in good health and CMV-seronegative. Each CDR3 is given with its conserved first and last residue. Fields, in order: D gene, clone size, V gene, J gene, CDR3 protein, CDR3 DNA. The D gene is left open where the match is weak. Clone size, where shown, is once, few, many, or a class for clones that have expanded.

TRBD1	.	TRBV19	TRBJ1-4	CASSRQGPNEKLFF	TGTGCCAGTAGTCGACAGGGTCCAAATGAAAAACTGTTTTTT
TRBD1	.	TRBV9	TRBJ2-7	CASGAGGYEQYF	TGTGCCAGCGGAGCAGGGGGATACGAGCAGTACTTC
TRBD1	.	TRBV5-6	TRBJ2-3	CASSLDRGQVGDTQYF	TGTGCCAGCAGCTTGGACCGAGGACAGGTTGGAGATACGCAGTATTTT
.	once	TRBV7-9	TRBJ2-1	CASSEGEDGEQFF	TGTGCCAGCAGTGAGGGTGAGGACGGTGAGCAGTTCTTC
TRBD1	.	TRBV4-1	TRBJ1-2	CASSQGAQVTGQRWGYTF	TGCGCCAGCAGCCAAGGGGCCCAGGTGACAGGGCAACGGTGGGGGTACACCTTC
.	.	TRBV7-2	TRBJ2-3	CASFPTPPTDTQYF	TGTGCCAGCTTTCCTACCCCCCCCACAGATACGCAGTATTTT
.	.	TRBV5-1	TRBJ2-5	CASSLLHSSQETQYF	TGCGCCAGCAGCTTGTTACATTCTTCTCAAGAGACCCAGTACTTC
.	.	TRBV5-1	TRBJ1-1	CASSSLSWAGSSNTEAFF	TGCGCCAGCAGCTCTCTTTCCTGGGCGGGCAGTTCGAACACTGAAGCTTTCTTT
TRBD1	.	TRBV5-1	TRBJ2-7	CASSGRDRDEQYF	TGCGCCAGCAGCGGCCGGGACAGGGACGAGCAGTACTTC
.	.	TRBV7-9	TRBJ1-4	CASSPWGGAGRCELFF	TGTGCCAGCAGCCCCTGGGGAGGGGCAGGGCGGTGCGAACTGTTTTTT
TRBD1	.	TRBV29-1	TRBJ1-1	CSGRGTGYYTEAFF	TGCAGCGGAAGGGGGACAGGATACTACACTGAAGCTTTCTTT
TRBD1	.	TRBV18	TRBJ2-3	CASSPAGGKTDTQYF	TGTGCCAGCTCCCCGGCAGGGGGAAAGACAGATACGCAGTATTTT
.	few	TRBV6-1	TRBJ1-5	CASSVQANQPQHF	TGTGCCAGCAGTGTTCAGGCGAATCAGCCCCAGCATTTT
.	.	TRBV30	TRBJ1-2	CAWSPPGSHGYTF	TGTGCCTGGAGTCCACCGGGGAGCCATGGCTACACCTTC
TRBD1	.	TRBV11-2	TRBJ1-2	CASSLAGTGGYGYTF	TGTGCCAGCAGCTTAGCCGGGACAGGGGGTTATGGCTACACCTTC
.	few	TRBV7-2	TRBJ2-7	CASSLAPQGTSSYEQYF	TGTGCCAGCAGCTTAGCGCCGCAGGGGACCAGCTCCTACGAGCAGTACTTC
.	.	TRBV7-9	TRBJ2-3	CASSPSTDTQYF	TGTGCCAGCAGCCCTTCCACAGATACGCAGTATTTT
TRBD1	.	TRBV27	TRBJ1-6	CASSRGQGGSPLHF	TGTGCCAGCAGTCGTGGACAGGGGGGATCACCCCTCCACTTT
TRBD1	.	TRBV6-5	TRBJ1-2	CASYEQGAWGYTF	TGTGCCAGCTATGAACAGGGGGCTTGGGGCTACACCTTC
.	.	TRBV13	TRBJ2-7	CASSWGEVRGSYEQYF	TGTGCCAGCAGCTGGGGGGAAGTCAGGGGGTCCTACGAGCAGTACTTC
TRBD1	.	TRBV7-9	TRBJ2-1	CASSLARGRDEQFF	TGTGCCAGCAGCTTAGCCAGGGGGCGCGATGAGCAGTTCTTC
.	.	TRBV7-9	TRBJ1-1	CASSFGQPTEAFF	TGTGCCAGCAGCTTTGGACAGCCTACTGAAGCTTTCTTT
.	few	TRBV7-3	TRBJ2-1	CASSFSHNEQFF	TGTGCCAGCAGCTTCTCCCACAATGAGCAGTTCTTC
.	.	TRBV6-1	TRBJ1-2	CASSEAWGGGYGYTF	TGTGCCAGCAGTGAAGCGTGGGGAGGAGGGTATGGCTACACCTTC
TRBD1	once	TRBV5-1	TRBJ2-3	CASSLGQGGDTQYF	TGCGCCAGCAGCCTAGGACAGGGGGGGGATACGCAGTATTTT
TRBD1	few	TRBV16	TRBJ1-2	CASSQSRGTGHGYTF	TGTGCCAGCAGCCAATCAAGGGGGACAGGGCATGGCTACACCTTC
.	.	TRBV7-2	TRBJ1-2	CASSASRLGYTF	TGTGCCAGCAGCGCGTCACGCCTTGGCTACACCTTC
TRBD1	.	TRBV28	TRBJ1-5	CASSSPQGAKQPQHF	TGTGCCAGCAGTTCACCACAGGGGGCAAAGCAGCCCCAGCATTTT
.	.	TRBV5-1	TRBJ2-1	CASSRTGLINNNEQFF	TGCGCCAGCAGCAGGACGGGACTGATAAATAACAATGAGCAGTTCTTC
.	once	TRBV6-6	TRBJ2-5	CASTQGSPGETQYF	TGTGCCAGCACCCAGGGGTCCCCCGGGGAGACCCAGTACTTC
TRBD2	once	TRBV7-9	TRBJ2-3	CASSLVSSGTDTQYF	TGTGCCAGCAGCTTAGTGTCTAGCGGTACAGATACGCAGTATTTT
.	.	TRBV11-2	TRBJ1-5	CASSLYSNQPQHF	TGTGCCAGCAGCCTTTATAGCAATCAGCCCCAGCATTTT
.	.	TRBV5-6	TRBJ2-7	CASSSETPFSSYEQYF	TGTGCCAGCAGCTCTGAGACACCCTTCAGCTCCTACGAGCAGTACTTC
TRBD1	.	TRBV5-8	TRBJ1-2	CASSHRQGEDYGYTF	TGTGCCAGCAGCCACCGACAGGGGGAGGACTATGGCTACACCTTC
.	.	TRBV5-1	TRBJ2-5	CASSFSEPSQETQYF	TGCGCCAGCAGCTTTAGTGAACCCTCCCAAGAGACCCAGTACTTC
.	.	TRBV14	TRBJ2-3	CASSQRVAASTDTQYF	TGTGCCAGCAGCCAAAGGGTAGCGGCAAGCACAGATACGCAGTATTTT
TRBD1	.	TRBV19	TRBJ2-7	CASSIDNRGGWDEQYF	TGTGCCAGTAGTATAGACAACAGGGGTGGTTGGGACGAGCAGTACTTC
.	.	TRBV6-5	TRBJ2-3	CASSYRDLYTDTQYF	TGTGCCAGCAGTTACCGGGACTTATACACAGATACGCAGTATTTT
TRBD1	.	TRBV5-8	TRBJ1-2	CASSFRGRAGCTF	TGTGCCAGCAGCTTCAGGGGGCGAGCTGGCTGCACCTTC
.	.	TRBV5-4	TRBJ1-1	CASSLAGLMNTEAFF	TGTGCCAGCAGCTTGGCGGGGTTAATGAACACTGAAGCTTTCTTT
TRBD1	few	TRBV4-2	TRBJ2-3	CASSQEDRGTQYF	TGTGCCAGCAGCCAAGAGGACAGGGGGACGCAGTATTTT
.	.	TRBV25-1	TRBJ2-1	CASLGSRREQFF	TGTGCCTCGCTGGGGTCCCGGAGGGAGCAGTTCTTC
.	.	TRBV5-1	TRBJ2-3	CASSLGRDSDTQYF	TGCGCCAGCAGCTTGGGCAGGGATTCAGATACGCAGTATTTT
TRBD1	.	TRBV6-5	TRBJ1-4	CASRAGGGEKLFF	TGTGCCAGCAGGGCAGGGGGCGGGGAAAAACTGTTTTTT
.	.	TRBV28	TRBJ2-3	CASSPPRGTDTQYF	TGTGCCAGCAGTCCACCCCGGGGGACCGATACGCAGTATTTT
.	few	TRBV28	TRBJ1-2	CASSLYRDREANYGYTF	TGTGCCAGCAGTTTATATAGGGATCGGGAGGCAAACTATGGCTACACCTTC
TRBD1	once	TRBV2	TRBJ2-7	CASRDKAPGQGAYEQYF	TGTGCCAGCAGGGATAAGGCCCCGGGACAGGGGGCTTACGAGCAGTACTTC
.	.	TRBV29-1	TRBJ1-2	CSVKQGTNYGYTF	TGCAGCGTAAAACAGGGAACTAACTATGGCTACACCTTC